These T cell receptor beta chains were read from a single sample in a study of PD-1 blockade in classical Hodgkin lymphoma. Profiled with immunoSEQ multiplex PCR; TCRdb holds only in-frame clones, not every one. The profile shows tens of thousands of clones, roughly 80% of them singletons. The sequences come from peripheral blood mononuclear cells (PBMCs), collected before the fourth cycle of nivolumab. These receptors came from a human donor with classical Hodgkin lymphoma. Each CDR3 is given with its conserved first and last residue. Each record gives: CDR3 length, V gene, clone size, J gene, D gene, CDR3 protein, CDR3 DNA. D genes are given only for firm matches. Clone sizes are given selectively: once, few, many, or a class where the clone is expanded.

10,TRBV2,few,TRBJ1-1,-,CATRRGQAFF,TGTGCCACCCGGCGGGGTCAAGCTTTCTTT
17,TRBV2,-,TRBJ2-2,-,CASSETDPRAGTGELFF,TGTGCCAGCAGTGAAACCGACCCGAGGGCGGGCACCGGGGAGCTGTTTTTT
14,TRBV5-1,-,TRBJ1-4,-,CASSLEGANEKLFF,TGCGCCAGCAGCTTGGAGGGGGCTAATGAAAAACTGTTTTTT
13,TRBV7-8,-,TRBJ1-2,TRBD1,CASSRQGPYGYTF,TGTGCCAGCAGCCGACAGGGCCCCTATGGCTACACCTTC
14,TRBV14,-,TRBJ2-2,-,CASSQYGNTGELFF,TGTGCCAGCAGCCAGTACGGAAACACCGGGGAGCTGTTTTTT
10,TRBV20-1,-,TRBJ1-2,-,CSASPGGYTF,TGCAGTGCTAGTCCGGGAGGCTACACCTTC
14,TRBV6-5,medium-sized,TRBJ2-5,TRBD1,CASSGQGLEETQYF,TGTGCCAGCAGCGGACAGGGGCTCGAAGAGACCCAGTACTTC
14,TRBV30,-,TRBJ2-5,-,CAWCQGTSQETQYF,TGTGCCTGGTGCCAAGGGACAAGCCAAGAGACCCAGTACTTC
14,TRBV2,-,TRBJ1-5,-,CASKEGIGNQPQHF,TGTGCCAGCAAAGAAGGGATAGGCAATCAGCCCCAGCATTTT
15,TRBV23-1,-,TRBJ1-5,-,CASSQLLQVNQPQHF,TGCGCCAGCAGTCAACTCTTACAGGTCAATCAGCCCCAGCATTTT
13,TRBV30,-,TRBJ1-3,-,CAWTGPGSNTIYF,TGTGCCTGGACGGGGCCGGGTTCGAACACCATATATTTT
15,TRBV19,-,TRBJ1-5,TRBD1,CASSWDSSNNQPQHF,TGTGCCAGTAGTTGGGACAGTAGCAACAATCAGCCCCAGCATTTT
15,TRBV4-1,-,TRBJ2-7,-,CASSQYGDRAYEQYF,TGCGCCAGCAGCCAATACGGGGACCGCGCCTACGAGCAGTACTTC
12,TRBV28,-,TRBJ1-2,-,CASSFSPYGYTF,TGTGCCAGCAGTTTCTCCCCCTATGGCTACACCTTC
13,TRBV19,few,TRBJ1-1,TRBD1,CATEDRMNTEAFF,TGTGCCACCGAGGACAGGATGAACACTGAAGCTTTCTTT
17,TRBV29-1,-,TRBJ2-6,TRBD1,CSVPQTGNPSGANVLTF,TGCAGCGTTCCACAGACAGGGAATCCCTCTGGGGCCAACGTCCTGACTTTC
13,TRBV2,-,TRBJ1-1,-,CASTPSAIPEAFF,TGTGCCAGCACCCCGAGTGCCATACCTGAAGCTTTCTTT
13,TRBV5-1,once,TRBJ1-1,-,CASSRVLQESAFF,TGCGCCAGCAGCCGGGTCCTACAGGAGTCTGCTTTCTTT
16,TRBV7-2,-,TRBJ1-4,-,CASSFLPGGWNEKLFF,TGTGCCAGCAGCTTTCTTCCGGGCGGGTGGAATGAAAAACTGTTTTTT
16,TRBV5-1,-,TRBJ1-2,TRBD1,CASSLAGKGAGYGYTF,TGCGCCAGCAGCTTGGCCGGAAAGGGGGCAGGCTATGGCTACACCTTC
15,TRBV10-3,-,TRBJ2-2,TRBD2,CAIKVAGGSIGELFF,TGTGCCATCAAGGTAGCGGGAGGGTCAATCGGGGAGCTGTTTTTT
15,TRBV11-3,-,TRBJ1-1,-,CASSLGASGATEAFF,TGTGCCAGCAGCTTAGGGGCCTCTGGGGCCACTGAAGCTTTCTTT
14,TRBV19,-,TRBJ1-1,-,CASTPAGPRTEAFF,TGTGCCAGTACCCCGGCAGGACCGCGGACTGAAGCTTTCTTT
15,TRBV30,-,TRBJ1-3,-,CAWSRDSGAGNTIYF,TGTGCCTGGAGTCGGGATAGTGGTGCTGGAAACACCATATATTTT
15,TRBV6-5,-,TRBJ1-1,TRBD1,CASSYLGQGLTEAFF,TGTGCCAGCAGTTACCTAGGACAGGGACTGACTGAAGCTTTCTTT
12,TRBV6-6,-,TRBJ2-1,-,CASKHGGNEQFF,TGTGCCAGCAAACATGGCGGCAATGAGCAGTTCTTC
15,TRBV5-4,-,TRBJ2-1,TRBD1,CASSGGTGVFNEQFF,TGTGCCAGCAGCGGGGGGACAGGGGTGTTCAATGAGCAGTTCTTC
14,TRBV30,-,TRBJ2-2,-,CAWSALVPTGELFF,TGTGCCTGGAGTGCACTAGTTCCCACCGGGGAGCTGTTTTTT
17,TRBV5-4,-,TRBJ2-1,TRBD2,CASSPGTSGISYNEQFF,TGTGCCAGCAGTCCCGGGACTAGCGGGATATCCTACAATGAGCAGTTCTTC
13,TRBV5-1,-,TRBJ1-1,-,CASSFKGLAEAFF,TGCGCCAGCAGCTTTAAGGGCCTCGCTGAAGCTTTCTTT
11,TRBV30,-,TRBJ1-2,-,CAWKRRRTGTF,TGTGCCTGGAAAAGGAGGCGGACGGGGACCTTC
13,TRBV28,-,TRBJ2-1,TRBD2,CASGTSAYNEQFF,TGTGCCAGCGGGACTAGCGCGTACAATGAGCAGTTCTTC
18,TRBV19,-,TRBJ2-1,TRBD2,CARIPPASGGPSYNEQFF,TGTGCCAGAATCCCACCGGCTAGCGGGGGCCCCTCCTACAATGAGCAGTTCTTC
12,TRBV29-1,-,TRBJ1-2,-,CSVLGNDYGYTF,TGCAGCGTTCTCGGGAACGACTATGGCTACACCTTC
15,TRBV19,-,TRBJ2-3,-,CASKASYTQSDTQYF,TGTGCCAGTAAGGCTAGCTACACACAATCGGATACGCAGTATTTT
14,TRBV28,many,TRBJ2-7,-,CASTLTGTPYEQYF,TGTGCCAGCACCCTCACCGGGACACCCTACGAGCAGTACTTC
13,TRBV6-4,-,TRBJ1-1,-,CASSDPPFTEAFF,TGTGCCAGCAGTGATCCCCCTTTTACGGAAGCTTTCTTT
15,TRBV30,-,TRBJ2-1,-,CAWTARGAGNNEQFF,TGTGCCTGGACCGCCCGGGGGGCAGGGAACAATGAGCAGTTCTTC
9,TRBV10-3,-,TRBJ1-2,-,CAVGDGYTF,TGTGCCGTCGGAGATGGCTACACCTTC